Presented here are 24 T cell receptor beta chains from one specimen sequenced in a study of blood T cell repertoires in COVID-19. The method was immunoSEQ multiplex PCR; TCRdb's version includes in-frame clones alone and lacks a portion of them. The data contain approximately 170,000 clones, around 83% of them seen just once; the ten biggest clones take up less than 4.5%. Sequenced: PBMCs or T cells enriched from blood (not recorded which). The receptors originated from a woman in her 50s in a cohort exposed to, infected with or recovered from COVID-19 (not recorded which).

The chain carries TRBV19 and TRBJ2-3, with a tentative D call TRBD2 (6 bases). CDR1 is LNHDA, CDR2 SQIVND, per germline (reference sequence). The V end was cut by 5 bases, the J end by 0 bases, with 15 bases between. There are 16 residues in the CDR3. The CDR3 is CASSSGGSGSTDTQYF. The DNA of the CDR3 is TGTGCCAGTAGTTCCGGGGGAAGCGGCAGCACAGATACGCAGTATTTT. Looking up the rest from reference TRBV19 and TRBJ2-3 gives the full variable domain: DGGITQSPKYLFRKEGQNVTLSCEQNLNHDAMYWYRQDPGQGLRLIYYSQIVNDFQKGDIAEGYSVSREKKESFPLTVTSAQKNPTAFYLCASSSGGSGSTDTQYFGPGTRLTVL.

This chain's CDR3 is CASSSGTTASDTQYF. The DNA of the CDR3 is TGTGCCAGCAGCTCCGGGACTACAGCGTCCGATACGCAGTATTTT. This sequence joins TRBV7-9 and TRBJ2-3; 7 bases align to TRBD2. This CDR3 contains 15 residues. Germline CDR1 and CDR2: SEHNR and FQNEAQ (reference sequence). V lost 4 bases, J lost 6 bases, and 10 bases stayed unmatched.

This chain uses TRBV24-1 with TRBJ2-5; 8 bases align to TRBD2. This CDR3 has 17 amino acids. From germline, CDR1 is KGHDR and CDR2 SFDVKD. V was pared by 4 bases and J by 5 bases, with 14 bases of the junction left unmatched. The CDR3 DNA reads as TGTGCCACCAGTGACCCTGGGGGCAGCGGGGGCAGGGAGACCCAGTACTTC. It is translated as CATSDPGGSGGRETQYF.

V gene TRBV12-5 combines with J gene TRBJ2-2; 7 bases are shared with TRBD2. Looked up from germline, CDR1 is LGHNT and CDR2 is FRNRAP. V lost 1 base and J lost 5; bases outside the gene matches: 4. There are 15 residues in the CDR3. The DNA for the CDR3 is TGTGCTAGTGGTTTGGGAGCGGGGAGGACCGGGGAGCTGTTTTTT. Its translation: CASGLGAGRTGELFF.

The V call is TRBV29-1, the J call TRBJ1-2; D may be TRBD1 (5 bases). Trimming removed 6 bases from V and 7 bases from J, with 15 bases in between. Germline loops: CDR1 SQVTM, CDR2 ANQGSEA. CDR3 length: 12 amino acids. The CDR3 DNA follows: TGCAGCGTCGATCAGGGTTTTGGTGGCTACACCTTC. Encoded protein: CSVDQGFGGYTF.

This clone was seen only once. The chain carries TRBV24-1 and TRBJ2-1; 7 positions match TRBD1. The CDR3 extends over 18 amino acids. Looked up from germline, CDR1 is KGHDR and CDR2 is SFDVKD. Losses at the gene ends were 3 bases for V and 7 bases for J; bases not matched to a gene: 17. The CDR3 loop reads CATSDPAGTVKGENEQFF. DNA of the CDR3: TGTGCCACCAGTGATCCCGCCGGGACAGTAAAAGGTGAAAATGAGCAGTTCTTC.

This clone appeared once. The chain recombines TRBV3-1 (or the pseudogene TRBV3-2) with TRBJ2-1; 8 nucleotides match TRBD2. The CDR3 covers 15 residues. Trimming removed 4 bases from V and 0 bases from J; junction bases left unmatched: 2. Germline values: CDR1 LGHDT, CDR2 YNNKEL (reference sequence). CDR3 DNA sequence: TGTGCCAGCAGCCTCGGGGGGGGCTCCTACAATGAGCAGTTCTTC. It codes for CASSLGGGSYNEQFF.

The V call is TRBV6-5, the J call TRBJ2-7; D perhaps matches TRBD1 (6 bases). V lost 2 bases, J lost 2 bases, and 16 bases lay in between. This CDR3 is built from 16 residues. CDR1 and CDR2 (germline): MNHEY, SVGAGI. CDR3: CASSYIKLQGPYEQYF. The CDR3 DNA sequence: TGTGCCAGCAGTTACATAAAATTGCAGGGGCCCTACGAGCAGTACTTC.

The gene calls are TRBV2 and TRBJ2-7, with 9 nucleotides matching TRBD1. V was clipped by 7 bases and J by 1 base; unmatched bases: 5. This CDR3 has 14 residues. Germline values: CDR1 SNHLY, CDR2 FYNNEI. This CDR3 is CASNPGTGSYEQYF. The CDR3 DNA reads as TGTGCCAGCAATCCCGGGACAGGGTCCTACGAGCAGTACTTC.

The CDR3 sequence: CASSLTSLYEQYF. The CDR3 DNA reads TGCGCCAGCAGCCTCACTAGTTTGTACGAGCAGTACTTC. The chain couples TRBV5-1 to TRBJ2-7; possible D gene TRBD2, 5 bases. Germline-derived CDR1 and CDR2 are SGHRS and YFSETQ. This CDR3 region has 13 residues. V was cut by 4 bases and J by 4 bases, with 12 bases left in between. Full variable domain (rest looked up from reference TRBV5-1 and TRBJ2-7): KAGVTQTPRYLIKTRGQQVTLSCSPISGHRSVSWYQQTPGQGLQFLFEYFSETQRNKGNFPGRFSGRQFSNSRSEMNVSTLELGDSALYLCASSLTSLYEQYFGPGTRLTVT.

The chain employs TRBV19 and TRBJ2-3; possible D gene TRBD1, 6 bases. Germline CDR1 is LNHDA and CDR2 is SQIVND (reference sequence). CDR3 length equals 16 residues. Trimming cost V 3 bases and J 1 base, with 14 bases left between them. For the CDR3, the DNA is TGTGCCAGTAGTATCGCCGACAGGCGGGGCACAGATACGCAGTATTTT. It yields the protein CASSIADRRGTDTQYF.

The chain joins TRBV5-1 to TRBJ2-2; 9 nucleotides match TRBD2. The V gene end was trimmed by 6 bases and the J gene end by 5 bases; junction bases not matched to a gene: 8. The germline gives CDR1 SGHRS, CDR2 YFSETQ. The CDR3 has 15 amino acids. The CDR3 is CASKLTSGPTGELFF. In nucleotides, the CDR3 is TGCGCCAGCAAGTTGACTAGCGGACCGACCGGGGAGCTGTTTTTT.

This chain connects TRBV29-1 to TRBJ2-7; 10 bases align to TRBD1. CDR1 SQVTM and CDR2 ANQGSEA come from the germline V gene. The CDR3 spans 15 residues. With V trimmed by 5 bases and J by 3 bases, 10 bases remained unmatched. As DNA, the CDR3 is TGCAGCGTTCTTACCGGGACAGGGGACAACTACGAGCAGTACTTC. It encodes CSVLTGTGDNYEQYF.

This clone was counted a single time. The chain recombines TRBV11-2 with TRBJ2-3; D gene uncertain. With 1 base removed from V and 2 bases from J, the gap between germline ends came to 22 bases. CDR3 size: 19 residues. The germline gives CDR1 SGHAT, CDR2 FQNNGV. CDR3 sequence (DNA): TGTGCCAGCAGCTTAGTTAAAACCAGCGTCGGATTTAACACAGATACGCAGTATTTT. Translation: CASSLVKTSVGFNTDTQYF.

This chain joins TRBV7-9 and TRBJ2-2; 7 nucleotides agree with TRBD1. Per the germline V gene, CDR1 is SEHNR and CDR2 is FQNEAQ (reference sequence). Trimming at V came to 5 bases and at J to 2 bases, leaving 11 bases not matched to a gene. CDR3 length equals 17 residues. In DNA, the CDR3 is TGTGCCAGCAGCCGGCCCCTGGGACAGCCTAACACCGGGGAGCTGTTTTTT. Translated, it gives CASSRPLGQPNTGELFF. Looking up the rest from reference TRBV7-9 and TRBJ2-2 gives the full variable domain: DTGVSQNPRHKITKRGQNVTFRCDPISEHNRLYWYRQTLGQGPEFLTYFQNEAQLEKSRLLSDRFSAERPKGSFSTLEIQRTEQGDSAMYLCASSRPLGQPNTGELFFGEGSRLTVL.

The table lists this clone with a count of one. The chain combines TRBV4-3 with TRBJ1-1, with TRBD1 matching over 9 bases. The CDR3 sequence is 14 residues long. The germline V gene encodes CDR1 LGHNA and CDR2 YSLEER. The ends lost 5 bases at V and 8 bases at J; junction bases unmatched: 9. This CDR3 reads CASSNSGTGREAFF. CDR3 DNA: TGCGCCAGCAGCAACTCCGGGACAGGGAGGGAAGCTTTCTTT.

The CDR3 sequence: CASSLVGLVELYTDTQYF. The CDR3 DNA sequence: TGCGCCAGCAGCTTGGTTGGACTCGTGGAACTTTACACAGATACGCAGTATTTT. The chain carries TRBV5-1 and TRBJ2-3, with D possibly matching TRBD2 (5 bases). The length of the CDR3 is 18 residues. Between the trimmed V and J ends, which lost 0 bases and 2 bases, there was a span of 19 bases. The V gene's germline CDR1 is SGHRS and CDR2 YFSETQ.

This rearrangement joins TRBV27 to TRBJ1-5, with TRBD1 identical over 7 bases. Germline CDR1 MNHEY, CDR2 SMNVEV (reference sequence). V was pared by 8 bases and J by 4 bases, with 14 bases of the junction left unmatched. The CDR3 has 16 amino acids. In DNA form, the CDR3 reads TGTGCCAGCTCTTTTAGTGGACAGGTCCCTAATCAGCCCCAGCATTTT. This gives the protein CASSFSGQVPNQPQHF.

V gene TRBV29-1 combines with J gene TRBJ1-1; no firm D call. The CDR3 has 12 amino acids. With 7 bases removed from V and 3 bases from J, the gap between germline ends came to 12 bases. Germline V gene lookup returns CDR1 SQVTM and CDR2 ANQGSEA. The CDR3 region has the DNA TGCAGCGCATGGGAGCACGACACTGAAGCTTTCTTT. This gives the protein CSAWEHDTEAFF. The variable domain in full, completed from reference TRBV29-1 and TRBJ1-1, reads SAVISQKPSRDICQRGTSLTIQCQVDSQVTMMFWYRQQPGQSLTLIATANQGSEATYESGFVIDKFPISRPNLTFSTLTVSNMSPEDSSIYLCSAWEHDTEAFFGQGTRLTVV.

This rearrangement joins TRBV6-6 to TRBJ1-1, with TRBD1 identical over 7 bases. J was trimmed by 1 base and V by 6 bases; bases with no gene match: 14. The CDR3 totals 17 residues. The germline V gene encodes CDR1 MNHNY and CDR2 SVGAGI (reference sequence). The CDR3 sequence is CASSRGTVRNRNTEAFF. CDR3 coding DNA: TGTGCCAGCAGCCGAGGGACAGTACGGAATAGGAACACTGAAGCTTTCTTT.

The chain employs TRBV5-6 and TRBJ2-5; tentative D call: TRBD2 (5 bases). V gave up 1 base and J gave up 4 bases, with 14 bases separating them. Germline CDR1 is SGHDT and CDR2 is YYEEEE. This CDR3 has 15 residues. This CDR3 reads CASSLYQAAIETQYF. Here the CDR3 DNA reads TGTGCCAGCAGCTTGTACCAAGCGGCCATAGAGACCCAGTACTTC.

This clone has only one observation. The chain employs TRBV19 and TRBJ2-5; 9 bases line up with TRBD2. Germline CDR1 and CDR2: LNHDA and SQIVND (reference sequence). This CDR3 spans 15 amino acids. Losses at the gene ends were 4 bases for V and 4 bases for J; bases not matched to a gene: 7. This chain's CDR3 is CASSRGTSRGETQYF. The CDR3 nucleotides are TGTGCCAGTAGTAGGGGGACTAGCCGAGGAGAGACCCAGTACTTC.

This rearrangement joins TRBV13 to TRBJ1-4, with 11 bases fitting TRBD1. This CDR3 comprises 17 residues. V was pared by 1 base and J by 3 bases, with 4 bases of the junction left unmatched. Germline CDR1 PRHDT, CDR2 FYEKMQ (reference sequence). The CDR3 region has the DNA TGTGCCAGCAGCTTAGACGGGACAGGGGGGTCTAATGAAAAACTGTTTTTT. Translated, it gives CASSLDGTGGSNEKLFF.

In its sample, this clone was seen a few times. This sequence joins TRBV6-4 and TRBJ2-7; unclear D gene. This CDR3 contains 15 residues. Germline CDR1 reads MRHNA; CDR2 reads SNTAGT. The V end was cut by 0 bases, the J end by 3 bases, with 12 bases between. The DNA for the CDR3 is TGTGCCAGCAGTGACTCCCGACGATCTAGCTACGAGCAGTACTTC. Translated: CASSDSRRSSYEQYF.